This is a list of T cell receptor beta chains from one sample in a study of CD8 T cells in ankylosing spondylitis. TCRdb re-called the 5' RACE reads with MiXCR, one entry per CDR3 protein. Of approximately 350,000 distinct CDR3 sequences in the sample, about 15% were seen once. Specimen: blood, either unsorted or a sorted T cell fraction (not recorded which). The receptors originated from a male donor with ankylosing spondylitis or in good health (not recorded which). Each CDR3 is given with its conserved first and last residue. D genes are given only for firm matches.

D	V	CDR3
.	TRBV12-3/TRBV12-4	CASSWGDDQPQHF
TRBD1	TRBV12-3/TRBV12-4	CASTLSGQANTEAFF
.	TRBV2	CASRDKGTANYGYTF
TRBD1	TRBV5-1	CASSSRGQETQYF
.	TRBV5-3	CASTHGPSYSGANVLTF
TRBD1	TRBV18	CASSSTGGRYADTQYF
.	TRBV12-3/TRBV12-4	CASSAEPSTDTQYF
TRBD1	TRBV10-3	CAISAGQDTEAFF
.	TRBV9	CASSDRWGHEQFF
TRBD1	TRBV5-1	CASSWGTGGHNQPQHF
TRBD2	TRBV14	CASSRAGGPFYEQYF
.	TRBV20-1	CSAREPRGGRGTGELFF
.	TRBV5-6	CASSFGGIGNTIYF
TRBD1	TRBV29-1	CSVRGRVQETQYF
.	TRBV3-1	CASSQDRYAEAFF
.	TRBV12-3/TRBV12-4	CASNRATSNGYTF
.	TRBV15	CATSTVRGRGNTIYF
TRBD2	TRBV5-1	CASYPGRALDTGELFF
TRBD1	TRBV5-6	CASSLEGTGYYEQYF
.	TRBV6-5	CASSPTGNGYTF
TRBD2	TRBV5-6	CASSSPFSGATYNEQFF
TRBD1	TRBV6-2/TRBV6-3	CASNRDRGVETQYF
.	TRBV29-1	CSGARNTEAFF
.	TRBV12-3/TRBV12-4	CASSFDFYGYTF
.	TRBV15	CATSTWRRQASAGELFF
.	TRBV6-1	CASTATVDSYGYTF
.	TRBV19	CASSRRRVSFYYNEQFF
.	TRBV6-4	CASSEVGGLTGELFF
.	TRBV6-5	CASSYSGHSAGTF
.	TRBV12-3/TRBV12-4	CASSSGSGLHF
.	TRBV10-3	CAISESRGAEQYF